Each of the 23 T cell receptor beta chains below was sequenced from the same sample in a study of T cells expressing NK-cell markers (TCRdb year 2020). Libraries were prepared through 5' RACE. TCRdb lists the instrument as Illumina HiSeq 2000. TCRdb reprocessed the raw reads; every CDR3 protein sequence is a single record, and DNA is not supplied. The sample's clone listing holds about 150,000 distinct CDR3 sequences. The leading ten clones occupy around a third of the sample. Specimen: blood T cells: a sorted CD56 or NKG2C T cell subset, CD4+ or CD8+ T cells, or bulk PBMC T cells (not recorded which). The origin of the receptors is a woman aged 50 to 60 in good health. Donor details come from another sample of the same person, matched by shared clones.

This chain connects TRBV29-1 to TRBJ2-1; lacking DNA, the TRBD1 call made by TCRdb goes unchecked. Per germline, CDR1 SQVTM and CDR2 ANQGSEA. The length of the CDR3 is 18 residues. The CDR3 sequence is CSAGGGQGSGGAYNEQFF.

This chain links TRBV24-1 with TRBJ2-3. The germline V gene has CDR1 KGHDR and CDR2 SFDVKD. This CDR3 contains 15 residues. CDR3 residues: CATSDFRGSTDTQYF.

CDR3 loop: CASSTDEGKTSDTQYF. The chain couples TRBV7-8 to TRBJ2-3; no DNA is available, so the TRBD2 call from TCRdb remains unchecked. CDR3 length: 16 residues. In germline, CDR1 is SGHVS, CDR2 FQNEAQ.

The chain joins TRBV6-2 or TRBV6-3 to TRBJ2-2; TCRdb's assignment of TRBD2 cannot be checked, as there is no DNA. Germline assignment: CDR1 MNHEY and CDR2 SVGEGT. The length of the CDR3 is 15 residues. The CDR3 sequence: CASSYKGLRAGELFF.

The rearrangement uses TRBV27 and TRBJ2-3. The germline CDR1 and CDR2 sequences are MNHEY and SMNVEV (reference sequence). The CDR3 is 14 residues long. The CDR3 sequence: CASSEGNSIDTQYF.

The rearrangement links TRBV6-1 to TRBJ1-2. The germline CDR1 and CDR2 sequences are MNHNS and SASEGT. The CDR3 is 13 amino acids. The chain's CDR3 is CASSERRRYGYTF.

The CDR3 sequence: CASSSPSQYYEQYF. V is TRBV11-2 and J is TRBJ2-7. The germline V gene encodes CDR1 SGHAT and CDR2 FQNNGV. The CDR3 spans 14 residues.

The chain couples TRBV11-2 to TRBJ2-3; TCRdb proposes TRBD1, but this gene call is untestable without DNA. Per the germline V gene, CDR1 is SGHAT and CDR2 is FQNNGV. The CDR3 runs to 13 residues. The CDR3 region is CASSPPGGDTQYF.

The chain couples TRBV5-6 to TRBJ2-1. The CDR3 length is 16 residues. CDR1 and CDR2 from the germline V gene are SGHDT and YYEEEE. The chain's CDR3 is CASSLSTGGPYNEQFF.

This chain uses TRBV12-3 or TRBV12-4 with TRBJ2-1; TCRdb returns TRBD1, unconfirmable since there is no DNA. The CDR3 is 16 amino acids. CDR3 loop: CASSLGGDPRYNEQFF.

This chain connects TRBV28 to TRBJ2-2; lacking DNA, the TRBD2 call made by TCRdb goes unchecked. This CDR3 is built from 14 residues. Germline V gene lookup returns CDR1 MDHEN and CDR2 SYDVKM. The CDR3 region is CASSFPGGTGELFF.

The chain couples TRBV28 to TRBJ2-1; TCRdb names TRBD2, which stays unverified in the absence of DNA. In germline, CDR1 is MDHEN, CDR2 SYDVKM. The CDR3 consists of 16 residues. CDR3 in amino acids: CASSLKLAGFYNEQFF.

The J gene is TRBJ2-3, the V gene TRBV5-5; the TRBD1 assignment by TCRdb is unverifiable without DNA. Germline V gene data show CDR1 as SGHKS and CDR2 as YYEKEE (reference sequence). The CDR3 covers 17 residues. This CDR3 reads CASSPTRPHRITDTQYF.

This chain uses TRBV27 with TRBJ2-7; checking the TCRdb D call of TRBD2 is not possible without DNA. The CDR3 has 15 amino acids. In germline, CDR1 is MNHEY, CDR2 SMNVEV (reference sequence). CDR3 in amino acids: CASSSRQFSSPKQYF.

Here the CDR3 reads CASSEAVTYEQYF. This rearrangement joins TRBV25-1 to TRBJ2-7. This CDR3 contains 13 residues. Germline loops: CDR1 MGHDK, CDR2 SYGVNS.

This chain's CDR3 is CASSYSSRDILYGYTF. The V call is TRBV6-6, the J call TRBJ1-2; TCRdb picks TRBD1, but there is no DNA to check that call. Per the germline V gene, CDR1 is MNHNY and CDR2 is SVGAGI (reference sequence). There are 16 residues in the CDR3.

The rearrangement links TRBV5-8 to TRBJ2-1; there is no DNA to check the TCRdb D call of TRBD1. The CDR3 has 14 residues. Germline V CDR1 and CDR2: SGHTS, YDEGEE. CDR3 loop: CASSLGGKNNEQFF.

The V and J genes are TRBV7-9 and TRBJ2-3. Germline CDR1 reads SEHNR; CDR2 reads FQNEAQ (reference sequence). The CDR3 covers 14 residues. The CDR3 is CASSLGGLEDTQYF. The full variable domain, completed using reference TRBV7-9 and TRBJ2-3, is DTGVSQNPRHKITKRGQNVTFRCDPISEHNRLYWYRQTLGQGPEFLTYFQNEAQLEKSRLLSDRFSAERPKGSFSTLEIQRTEQGDSAMYLCASSLGGLEDTQYFGPGTRLTVL.

The chain is built from TRBV28 and TRBJ2-1; TCRdb picks TRBD2, but there is no DNA to check that call. The CDR3 totals 15 residues. Looked up from germline, CDR1 is MDHEN and CDR2 is SYDVKM. CDR3 in amino acids: CASSFASGSYNEQFF.

The chain employs TRBV12-3 or TRBV12-4 and TRBJ2-7; with no DNA, the TCRdb D assignment of TRBD1 cannot be verified. The CDR3 runs 14 residues. The CDR3 sequence: CASSSLGTDYEQYF.

The chain couples TRBV12-3 or TRBV12-4 to TRBJ2-1; TCRdb calls TRBD2, which cannot be checked without DNA. The CDR3 covers 13 residues. The CDR3: CASSPGEDREQFF.

The CDR3: CASSLGVALAASSTDTQYF. The chain recombines TRBV5-1 with TRBJ2-3; there is no DNA to check the TCRdb D call of TRBD2. The CDR3 runs to 19 residues. CDR1 and CDR2 (germline): SGHRS, YFSETQ.

The chain uses TRBV29-1 and TRBJ2-2; TCRdb lists TRBD1, though no DNA is available to test this call. CDR3 length: 14 amino acids. Germline V gene data show CDR1 as SQVTM and CDR2 as ANQGSEA. The CDR3 protein is CSVGLQGSTGELFF.